The rows below give T cell receptor beta chains drawn from one sample of a study of blood T cell repertoires in COVID-19. Assay: immunoSEQ multiplex PCR; the TCRdb copy retains only in-frame clones and omits some. Of 55,000 to 80,000 clones listed, approximately 79% were seen once; the top ten hold approximately 16%. Material: peripheral blood. The receptor source for this set is a man older than 75 with active COVID-19. The CDR3 runs from the conserved cysteine through the conserved F or W. A D gene is named only where the DNA matches it firmly. Clone size, where shown, is once, few, many, or a class for clones that have expanded.

V gene	clone size	D gene	J gene	CDR3 DNA	CDR3 protein
TRBV3-1/TRBV3-2	few	-	TRBJ2-5	TGTGCCAGCAGCCAAGATTGCCCACAGCAAGAGACCCAGTACTTC	CASSQDCPQQETQYF
TRBV5-1	-	-	TRBJ2-1	TGCGCCAGCAGCTTGGAAGGGAGCTCCTACAATGAGCAGTTCTTC	CASSLEGSSYNEQFF
TRBV7-3	-	-	TRBJ2-7	TGTGCCAGCAGCAAGGACAGTTCCTACGAGCAGTACTTC	CASSKDSSYEQYF
TRBV19	-	-	TRBJ2-3	TGTGCCAGTAGTATTGGGGGGAGCACAGATACGCAGTATTTT	CASSIGGSTDTQYF
TRBV18	-	TRBD1	TRBJ2-7	TGTGCCAGCTCACCACCGGGACAGGGGGCCTACGAGCAGTACTTC	CASSPPGQGAYEQYF
TRBV6-1	once	TRBD2	TRBJ2-1	TGTGCCAGCAGCGAAACCGGGACTAGCGGGAGCGATGAGCAGTTCTTC	CASSETGTSGSDEQFF
TRBV28	-	TRBD1	TRBJ1-6	TGTGCCAGCAGGCCAGGGGGCCGTTCACCCCTCCACTTT	CASRPGGRSPLHF
TRBV3-1/TRBV3-2	-	-	TRBJ2-1	TGTGCCAGCAGCCAAGTTTCCAACAATGAGCAGTTCTTC	CASSQVSNNEQFF
TRBV7-6	-	TRBD1	TRBJ2-7	TGTGCCAGCAGCTCAGTACCGGGACAGGGGCACGAGCAGTACTTC	CASSSVPGQGHEQYF
TRBV29-1	-	TRBD2	TRBJ2-2	TGCAGCGGGCGGAAGAGCGGGAGCACGAACACCGGGGAGCTGTTTTTT	CSGRKSGSTNTGELFF
TRBV5-4	-	-	TRBJ2-3	TGTGCCAGCAGCGTCGTGAGCACAGATACGCAGTATTTT	CASSVVSTDTQYF
TRBV7-2	-	TRBD1	TRBJ2-3	TGTGCCAGCAGCGAAAACAGGGGGGCAGATACGCAGTATTTT	CASSENRGADTQYF
TRBV29-1	-	-	TRBJ1-1	TGCAGCGCCGCCGCGGGGGAGGGCACTGAAGCTTTCTTT	CSAAAGEGTEAFF
TRBV28	-	-	TRBJ1-2	TGTGCCAGCACCAAACGGGAGCCAAGTTATGGCTACACCTTC	CASTKREPSYGYTF
TRBV7-2	-	-	TRBJ1-2	TGTGCCAGCAGCTTAGCCAACAGGGTAATGCAGGGCTACACCTTC	CASSLANRVMQGYTF